This T cell receptor beta chain was documented in a study of cytomegalovirus exposure and HLA in healthy donors (dated by TCRdb to the late 2010s). In terms of the full investigation: In an earlier analysis of some 610 of the donors, 276 Gb of sequence data and 120 million or so unique TCR beta sequences from roughly 200 million T cells were reported. Roughly 300 gigabases of sequencing data and 70 million to 95 million unique TCR sequences made up an early release that covered 500 to 650 HLA-typed donors. Among the approximately 400 genotyped donors, under 90% belonged to the genetic ancestry cluster associated with self-reported Caucasian donors. The aim of the study was to test whether cataloging public T cell receptors could identify signatures of past pathogen exposure. Using immunosequencing, the study profiled T cell repertoires from 550 to 750 subjects and related those repertoires to cytomegalovirus serostatus. In addition to the first cohort of around 670 subjects, a separate validation cohort of 120 different subjects was used. The study combined high-throughput TCR immunosequencing, statistical association of individual TCRs with disease status, and machine learning to predict cytomegalovirus infection status. A later analysis re-analyzed previously published TCR beta repertoires from 550 to 700 donors and added high-resolution HLA genotyping to study TCR occurrence patterns. The later analysis used no new phenotypic data to find candidate immune exposures, relying instead on TCR beta sequences and their occurrence across donors. In an earlier analysis of more than 550 of the donors, high-throughput TCR beta sequencing was used to judge whether each TCR beta V gene segment behaved as functional or pseudogenic. Donor age, sex, ethnicity and CMV serostatus were collected together with the repertoire data. A later genetic analysis took genome-wide SNP genotypes for about 55% of the 666 donors and used that subset as a discovery cohort. Every discovery cohort repertoire had been produced on one sequencing platform. Class I and class II HLA loci were covered by the typing at four-digit resolution. Typing coverage differed by locus: A, B, C, DRB1 and DQB1 were typed in roughly 620-640 donors, DQA1 in about 510, DPA1 in some 570, and DPB1 in just under 490. Roughly five DR-DQ haplotypes were handled as single units for association and clustering, since linkage in the cohort was strong. On average, over 200,000 unique TCR beta nucleotide sequences were sequenced per donor among 350 to 400 genotyped donors of the cohort, with approximately 18% of those sequences being non-productive.

Ends trimmed: V by 2 bases, J by 5 bases; bases unmatched to a gene: 8. The CDR3 sequence holds 15 residues, the cysteine and phenylalanine included. Solely the CDR3 DNA is kept, with 45 bases framed from the first base. The germline V gene gives CDR1 as SGHDN and CDR2 as FVKESK. The cohort comprised more than 550 healthy bone marrow donors. Cohort members were all nominally healthy when sampled, although unrecorded immune exposures were likely present. The donor tested CMV seronegative and was one of the 352 seronegative cohort members. A peripheral blood sample was provided by each donor, and peripheral blood mononuclear cells were used for TCR beta sequencing. The Qiagen DNeasy Blood Extraction Kit was used to extract genomic DNA from the blood cell samples. Of note for this clone: Which antigen it targets is not known. Base qualities are not recorded, but no much larger clone differs from it by a single base.

Library method: the immunoSEQ multiplex PCR assay. The multiplex PCR relied on a mix of 60 forward primers for TCR Vbeta segments and 13 reverse primers for TCR Jbeta segments. The CDR3 region of rearranged TCR beta genes was amplified from genomic DNA by a multiplex PCR assay. On the Illumina HiSeq System, the amplified TCR beta libraries were sequenced as 87-base-pair reads. Per the source publication's procedure: Across the 600 to 700 repertoires, a later analysis counted some 81 million unique TCR beta chains, roughly 11 million of which were shared by at least two donors. To remove PCR and sequencing errors, raw reads were error-corrected and collapsed into unique sequences using a nearest-neighbor algorithm that merged closely related sequences. To assign V, D and J gene segments, CDR3 sequences were aligned to IMGT reference sequences. For a sequence to be retained, a match of at least six nucleotides was required to both a V gene segment and a J gene segment. A rearrangement was called productive if the CDR3 had no stop codons and remained in frame with V and J, and every other rearrangement was called non-productive. CDR3 was defined by IMGT convention, running from the second conserved V-encoded cysteine to the conserved J-encoded phenylalanine. The earlier analysis of 587 of the donors excluded sequences that lacked an unambiguous match to a single V gene segment. In an earlier analysis of approximately 560 of the donors, a V segment was called functional when productive rearrangements were above 56.7%, and segregating when the standard deviation between donors exceeded 5%. A statistical classification framework was built to diagnose cytomegalovirus status from the catalog of TCR beta chain sequences. V and J gene assignment, in a later analysis, came from comparing TCR nucleotide sequences with IMGT/GENE-DB human TR gene sequences. A later analysis assigned CDR3 sequences and most-parsimonious VDJ recombination scenarios with the TCRdist pipeline. In a later analysis, each TCR beta chain was defined by its CDR3 amino acid sequence together with its V-gene family, and reads lacking a unique V-gene family were excluded. A later analysis removed roughly 590 highly shared, low-generation-probability nucleotide sequences to deal with suspected cross-contamination and a sequencing artifact. In a later analysis, a clonal expansion index was calculated for each public chain from normalized within-repertoire ranks of inferred template counts. In a later analysis, generation probabilities were computed using a VDJ recombination model fitted to out-of-frame rearrangements, and the results were checked against IGoR. In a later analysis, TCR-TCR, TCR-HLA and TCR-CMV co-occurrence was scored with hypergeometric tests, and a repertoire-size bias correction was applied to TCR pairs. To estimate false discovery rates, a later analysis permuted the HLA or CMV assignments 20 times. A later analysis grouped co-occurring TCRs with DBSCAN, adding TCRdist sequence similarity when clustering within HLA-allele-positive subsets. Repertoires with fewer than 30,000 or more than 120,000 public chains, plus five repertoires with anomalous nucleotide sharing, were excluded from co-occurrence clustering. Imported from immuneACCESS, the table was reduced by TCRdb to in-frame sequences with V and J called. These copies leave out some clones; in studies compared against another copy, an unresolved V gene accounts for under half, and the cause of the remainder is not known. V, J and clone size reflect that table, while D and trimming were determined from the DNA. For this sample the table gives some 99,000 clones, of which 70% to 80% were detected only once. Of the sample, approximately 7.7% falls within the top ten clones.

Here is what the overall study found, with its caveats: A further reported finding was that TCR beta sequences accurately predicted the HLA-A and HLA-B alleles for most subjects in the first cohort. According to a later analysis, most CMV-associated TCR beta chains appeared to be HLA-restricted, and the HLA associations seemed to be driven largely by CMV exposure. Some IMGT-functional V segments, including TRBV6-2 and TRBV6-3, could not be distinguished by the 87-base-pair reads and were therefore excluded. V-gene and J-gene trimming of TCR beta chains was associated with a missense DCLRE1C variant in a later genetic analysis, and the association was replicated in an independent cohort. This cohort had only TCR beta chains sequenced, and the lack of alpha or paired-chain data limited which features could be detected. Correlated functional status among segregating V segments might be attributable to linkage disequilibrium, but an unknown experimental factor could not be ruled out. In a later analysis, HLA-associated TCR beta chains showed more clonal expansion and lower generation probabilities than non-associated chains that were equally common. It was suggested by the authors that the approach could potentially be generalized to other disease states and immunological phenotypes. According to a later analysis, TCR association rates differed among HLA loci, with DRB1 alleles showing the most associated TCRs and HLA-C alleles showing the fewest. Because counts were too low, roughly 16 rarely observed V segments, including chromosome 9 orphons, were excluded from the earlier analysis of under 650 of the donors. Presence/absence analyses assumed roughly uniform sequencing depth across donors, an assumption that may not hold. Three of the identified cytomegalovirus-associated TCR beta chains were confirmed in vitro to be specific for cytomegalovirus antigens. The classifier was reported to diagnose cytomegalovirus status with high specificity and sensitivity in both the original and validation cohorts. A group of highly shared sequence variants was considered likely to be a technical artifact of the sequencing pipeline. Strong co-occurrence of HLA alleles, especially DR and DQ, made assigning TCR associations to individual alleles difficult. According to a later genetic analysis, donors in an Asian-associated ancestry cluster had fewer N-insertions in productive TCRs than the approximately 690-donor mean. Because HLA typing was unavailable for some donors at each locus, only the typed subset was used in association tests. In an earlier analysis of 500 to 650 of the donors, most TCR beta V segments appeared in productive rearrangements about 87% or about 30% of the time, broadly matching IMGT annotations. Specific HLA alleles were associated with more than 15,000 TCR beta sequences at a false discovery rate of 0.05 in a later analysis. The study listed 150 to 200 TCR beta chains as associated with cytomegalovirus. For the cohort, immune exposure information was limited to CMV serostatus. Several of the top co-occurrence clusters appeared to be linked to parvovirus B19, influenza, CMV and Epstein-Barr virus, according to a later analysis. Across donors, most TCR sequences were observed very rarely, whereas some public TCRs were present in many individuals.

The TCR comes from a female donor in good health and CMV-seronegative. The sample consisted of PBMCs. The chain is assembled from TRBV14 and TRBJ2-7; TRBD1 agrees with 8 junctional bases. The bases read TGTGCCAGCAGCCAAATGTCCGGACAGGGCCACGAGCAGTACTTC. Translated, this is CASSQMSGQGHEQYF.